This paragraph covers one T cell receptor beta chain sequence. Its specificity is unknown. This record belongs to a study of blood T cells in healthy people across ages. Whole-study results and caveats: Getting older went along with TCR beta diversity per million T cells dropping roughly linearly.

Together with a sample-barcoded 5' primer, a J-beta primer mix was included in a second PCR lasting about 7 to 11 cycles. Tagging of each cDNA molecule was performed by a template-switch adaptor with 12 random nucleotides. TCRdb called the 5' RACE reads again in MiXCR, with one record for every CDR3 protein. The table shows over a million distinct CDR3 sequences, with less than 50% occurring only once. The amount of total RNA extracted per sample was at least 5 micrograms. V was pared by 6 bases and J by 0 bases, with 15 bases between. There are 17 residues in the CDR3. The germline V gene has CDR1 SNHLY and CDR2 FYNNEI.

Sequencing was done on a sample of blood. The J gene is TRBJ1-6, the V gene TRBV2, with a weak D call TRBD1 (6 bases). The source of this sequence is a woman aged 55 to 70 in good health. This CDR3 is CASRGMDSRSYNSPLHF. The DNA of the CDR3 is TGTGCCAGCAGAGGGATGGACAGCCGCTCCTATAATTCACCCCTCCACTTT.